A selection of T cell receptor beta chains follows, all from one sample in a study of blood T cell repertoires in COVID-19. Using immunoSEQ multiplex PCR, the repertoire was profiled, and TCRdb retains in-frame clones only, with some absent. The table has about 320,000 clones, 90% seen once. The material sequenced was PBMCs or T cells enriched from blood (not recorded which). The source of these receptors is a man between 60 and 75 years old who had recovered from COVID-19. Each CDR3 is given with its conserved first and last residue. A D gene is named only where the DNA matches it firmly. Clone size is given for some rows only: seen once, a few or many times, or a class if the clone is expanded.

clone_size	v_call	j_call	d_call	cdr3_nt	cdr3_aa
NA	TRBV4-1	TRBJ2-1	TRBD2	TGCGCCAGCAGCCAAGTCCTCGCGGGAGGGCCCCCCTACAATGAGCAGTTCTTC	CASSQVLAGGPPYNEQFF
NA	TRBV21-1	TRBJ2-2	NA	TGTGCCAGCAGCACCGGGGGGGGACGTACCGGGGAGCTGTTTTTT	CASSTGGGRTGELFF
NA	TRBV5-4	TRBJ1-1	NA	TGTGCCAGCAGCGCGGATAGCCGTAAAGCTTTCTTT	CASSADSRKAFF
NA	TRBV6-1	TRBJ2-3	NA	TGTGCCAGCAGTGATGTTGTGAGAACTAGCACAGATACGCAGTATTTT	CASSDVVRTSTDTQYF
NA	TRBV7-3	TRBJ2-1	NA	TGTGCCAGCAGCTTAACAGGAGCCAATGAGCAGTTCTTC	CASSLTGANEQFF
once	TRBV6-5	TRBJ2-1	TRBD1	TGTGCCAGCACCACAGGGGTGGGGGAGCAGTTCTTC	CASTTGVGEQFF
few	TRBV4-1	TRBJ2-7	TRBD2	TGCGCCAGCACCTCAACGACCGGGGGGGGTATCCACGAGCAGTACTTC	CASTSTTGGGIHEQYF
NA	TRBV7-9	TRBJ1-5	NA	TGTGCCAGCAGCTTAGCAGGGGTCGGTCAGCCCCAGCATTTT	CASSLAGVGQPQHF
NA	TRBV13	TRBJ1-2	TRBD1	TGTGCCAGCAGCTGGGGACAGGGGGATAAGGGCTACACCTTC	CASSWGQGDKGYTF
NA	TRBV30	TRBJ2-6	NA	TGTGCCTGGAACTTTGGAGGTGGGGCCAACGTCCTGACTTTC	CAWNFGGGANVLTF
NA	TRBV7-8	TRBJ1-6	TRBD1	TGTGCCAGCAGCTTAACTGGACAGGCGGGGAGTTCACCCCTCCACTTT	CASSLTGQAGSSPLHF